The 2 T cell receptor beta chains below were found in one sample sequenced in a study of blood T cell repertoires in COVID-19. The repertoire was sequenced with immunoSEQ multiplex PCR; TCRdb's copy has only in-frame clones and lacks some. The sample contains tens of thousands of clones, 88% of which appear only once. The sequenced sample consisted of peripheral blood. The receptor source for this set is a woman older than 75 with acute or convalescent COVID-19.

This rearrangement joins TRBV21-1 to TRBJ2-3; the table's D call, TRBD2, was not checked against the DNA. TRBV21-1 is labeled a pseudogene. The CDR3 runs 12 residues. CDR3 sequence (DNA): TGTGCCAGCATCCTACGCACAGATACGCAGTATTTT. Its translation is CASILRTDTQYF.

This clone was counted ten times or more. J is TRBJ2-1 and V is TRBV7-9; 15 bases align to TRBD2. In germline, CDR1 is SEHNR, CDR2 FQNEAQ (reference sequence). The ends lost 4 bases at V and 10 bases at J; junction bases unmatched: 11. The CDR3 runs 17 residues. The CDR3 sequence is CASSSRTSGGAREEQFF. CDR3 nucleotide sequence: TGTGCCAGCAGCTCCCGGACTAGCGGGGGGGCGAGGGAGGAGCAGTTCTTC.